This T cell receptor (beta chain) comes out of a study of early T cells in non-severe SARS-CoV-2 infection. The V end was cut by 4 bases, the J end by 3 bases, with 8 bases between. Per germline, CDR1 SNHLY and CDR2 FYNNEI. CDR3 length: 13 amino acids. TCRdb re-analysed the 5' RACE reads in MiXCR, keeping a single row per CDR3 protein. In the table there are some 45,000 distinct CDR3 sequences, roughly 7.3% of which are singletons. Study-level points and caveats: The VDJdb matching leaned toward anti-spike CD8 responses and overlooked private and CD4 specificities.

Many counts were recorded for this clonotype. No antigen is known for it. This receptor was taken from an adult who was a healthcare worker with PCR-confirmed SARS-CoV-2 infection or an uninfected control (not recorded which). The genes are TRBV2 and TRBJ2-3; D possibly corresponds to TRBD2 (6 bases). The material sequenced was whole blood. The CDR3 loop is CASSAGVTDTQYF. CDR3 nucleotides: TGTGCCAGCAGTGCGGGGGTGACAGATACGCAGTATTTT.